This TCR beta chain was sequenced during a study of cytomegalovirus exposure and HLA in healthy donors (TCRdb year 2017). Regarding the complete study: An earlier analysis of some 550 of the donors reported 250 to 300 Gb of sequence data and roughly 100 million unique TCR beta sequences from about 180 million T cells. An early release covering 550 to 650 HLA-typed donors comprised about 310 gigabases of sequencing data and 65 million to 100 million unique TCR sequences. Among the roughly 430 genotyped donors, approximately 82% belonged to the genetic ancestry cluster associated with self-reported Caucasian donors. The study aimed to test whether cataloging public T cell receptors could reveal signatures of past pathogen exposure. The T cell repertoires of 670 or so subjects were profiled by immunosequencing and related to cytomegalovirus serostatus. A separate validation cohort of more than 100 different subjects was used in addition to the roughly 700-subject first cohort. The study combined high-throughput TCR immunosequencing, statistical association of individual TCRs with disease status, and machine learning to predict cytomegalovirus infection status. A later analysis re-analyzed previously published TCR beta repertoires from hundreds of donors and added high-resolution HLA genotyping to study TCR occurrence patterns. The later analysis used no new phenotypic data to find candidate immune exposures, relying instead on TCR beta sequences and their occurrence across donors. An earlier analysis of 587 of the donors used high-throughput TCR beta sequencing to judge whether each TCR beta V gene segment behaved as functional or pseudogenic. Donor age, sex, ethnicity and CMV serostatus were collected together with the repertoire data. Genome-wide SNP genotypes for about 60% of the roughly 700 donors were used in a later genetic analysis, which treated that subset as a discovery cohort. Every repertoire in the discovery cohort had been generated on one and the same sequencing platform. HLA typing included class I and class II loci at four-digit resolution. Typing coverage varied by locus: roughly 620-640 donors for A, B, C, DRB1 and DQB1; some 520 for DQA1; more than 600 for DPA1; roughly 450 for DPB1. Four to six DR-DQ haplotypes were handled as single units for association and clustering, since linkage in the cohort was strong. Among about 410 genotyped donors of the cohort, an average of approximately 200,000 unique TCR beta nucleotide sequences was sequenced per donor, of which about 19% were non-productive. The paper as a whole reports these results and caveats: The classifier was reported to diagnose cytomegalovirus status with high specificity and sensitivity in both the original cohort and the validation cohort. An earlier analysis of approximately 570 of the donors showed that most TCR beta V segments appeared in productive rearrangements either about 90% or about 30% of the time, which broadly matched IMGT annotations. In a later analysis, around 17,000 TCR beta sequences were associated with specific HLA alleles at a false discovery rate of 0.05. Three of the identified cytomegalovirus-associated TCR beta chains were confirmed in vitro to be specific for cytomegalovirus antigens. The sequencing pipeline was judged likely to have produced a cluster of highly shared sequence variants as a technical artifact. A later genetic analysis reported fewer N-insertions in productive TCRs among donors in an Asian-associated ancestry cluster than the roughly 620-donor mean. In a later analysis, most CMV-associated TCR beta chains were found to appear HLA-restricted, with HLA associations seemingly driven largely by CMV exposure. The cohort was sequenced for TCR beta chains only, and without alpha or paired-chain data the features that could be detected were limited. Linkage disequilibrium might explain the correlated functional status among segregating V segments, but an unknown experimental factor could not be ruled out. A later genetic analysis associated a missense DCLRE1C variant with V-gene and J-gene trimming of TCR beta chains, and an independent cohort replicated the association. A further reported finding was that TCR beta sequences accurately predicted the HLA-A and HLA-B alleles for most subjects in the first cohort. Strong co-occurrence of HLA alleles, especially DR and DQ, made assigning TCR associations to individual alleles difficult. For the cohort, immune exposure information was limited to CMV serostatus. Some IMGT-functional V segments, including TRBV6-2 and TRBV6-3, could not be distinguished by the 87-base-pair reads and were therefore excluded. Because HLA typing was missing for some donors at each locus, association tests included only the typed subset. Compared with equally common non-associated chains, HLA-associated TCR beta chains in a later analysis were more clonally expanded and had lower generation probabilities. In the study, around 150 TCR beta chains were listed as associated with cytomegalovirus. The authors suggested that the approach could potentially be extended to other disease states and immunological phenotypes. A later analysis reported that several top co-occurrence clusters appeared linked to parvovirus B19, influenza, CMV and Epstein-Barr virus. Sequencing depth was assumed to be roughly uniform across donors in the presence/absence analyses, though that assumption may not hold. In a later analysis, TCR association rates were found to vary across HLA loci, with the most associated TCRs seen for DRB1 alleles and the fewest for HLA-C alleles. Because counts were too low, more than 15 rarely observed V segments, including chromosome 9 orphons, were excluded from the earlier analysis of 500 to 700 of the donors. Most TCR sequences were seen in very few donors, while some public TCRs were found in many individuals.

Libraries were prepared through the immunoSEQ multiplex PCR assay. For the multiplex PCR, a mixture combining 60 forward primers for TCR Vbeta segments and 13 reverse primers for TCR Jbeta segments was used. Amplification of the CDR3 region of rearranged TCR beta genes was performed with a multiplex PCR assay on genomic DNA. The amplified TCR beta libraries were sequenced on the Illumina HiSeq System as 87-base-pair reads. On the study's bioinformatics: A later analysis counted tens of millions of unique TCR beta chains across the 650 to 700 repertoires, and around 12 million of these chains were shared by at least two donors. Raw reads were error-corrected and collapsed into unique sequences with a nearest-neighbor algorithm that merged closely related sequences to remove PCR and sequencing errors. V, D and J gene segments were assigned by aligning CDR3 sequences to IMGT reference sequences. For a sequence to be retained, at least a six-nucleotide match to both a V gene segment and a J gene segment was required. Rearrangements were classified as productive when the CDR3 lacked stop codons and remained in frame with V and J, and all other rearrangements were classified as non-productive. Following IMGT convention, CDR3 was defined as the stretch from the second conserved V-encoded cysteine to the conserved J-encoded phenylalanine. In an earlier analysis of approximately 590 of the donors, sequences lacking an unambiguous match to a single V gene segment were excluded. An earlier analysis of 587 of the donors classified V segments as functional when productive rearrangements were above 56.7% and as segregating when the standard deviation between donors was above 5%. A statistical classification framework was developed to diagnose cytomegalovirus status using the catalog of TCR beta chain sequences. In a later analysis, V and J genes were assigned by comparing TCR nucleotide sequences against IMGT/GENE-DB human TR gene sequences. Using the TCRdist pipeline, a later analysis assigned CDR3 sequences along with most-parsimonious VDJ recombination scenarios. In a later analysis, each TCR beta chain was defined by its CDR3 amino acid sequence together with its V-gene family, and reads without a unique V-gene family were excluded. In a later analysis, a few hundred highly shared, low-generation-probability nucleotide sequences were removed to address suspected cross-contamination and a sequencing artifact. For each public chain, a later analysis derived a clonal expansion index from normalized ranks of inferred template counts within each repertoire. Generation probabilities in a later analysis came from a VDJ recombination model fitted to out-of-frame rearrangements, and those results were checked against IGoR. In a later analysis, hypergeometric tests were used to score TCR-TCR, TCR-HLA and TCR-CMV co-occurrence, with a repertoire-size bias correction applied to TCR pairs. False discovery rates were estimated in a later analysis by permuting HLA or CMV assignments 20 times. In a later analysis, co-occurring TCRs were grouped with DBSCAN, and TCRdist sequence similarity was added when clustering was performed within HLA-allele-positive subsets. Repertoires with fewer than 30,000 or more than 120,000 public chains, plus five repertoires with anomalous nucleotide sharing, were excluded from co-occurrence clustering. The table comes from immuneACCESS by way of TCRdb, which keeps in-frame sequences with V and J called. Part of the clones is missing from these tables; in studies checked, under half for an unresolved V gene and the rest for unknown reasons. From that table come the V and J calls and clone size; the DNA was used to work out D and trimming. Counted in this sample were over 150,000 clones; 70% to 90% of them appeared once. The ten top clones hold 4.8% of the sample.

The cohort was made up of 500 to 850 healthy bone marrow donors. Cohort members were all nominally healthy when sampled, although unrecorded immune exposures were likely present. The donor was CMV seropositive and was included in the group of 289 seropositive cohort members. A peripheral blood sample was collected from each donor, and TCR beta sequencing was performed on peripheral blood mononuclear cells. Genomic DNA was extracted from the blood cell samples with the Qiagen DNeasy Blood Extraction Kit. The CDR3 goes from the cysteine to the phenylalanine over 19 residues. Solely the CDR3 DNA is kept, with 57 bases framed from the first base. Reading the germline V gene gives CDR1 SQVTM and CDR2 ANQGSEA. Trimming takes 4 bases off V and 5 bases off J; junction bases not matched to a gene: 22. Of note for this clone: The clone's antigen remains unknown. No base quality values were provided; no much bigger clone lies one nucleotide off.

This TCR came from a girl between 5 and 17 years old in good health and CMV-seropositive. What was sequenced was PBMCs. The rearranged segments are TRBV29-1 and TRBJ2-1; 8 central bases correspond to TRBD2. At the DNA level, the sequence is TGCAGCGTTGTAGGGATCTCTGGGAGCGGGGGTGTGGGAGACAATGAGCAGTTCTTC. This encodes CSVVGISGSGGVGDNEQFF.